Listed here are 27 T cell receptor beta chains from one sample, sequenced in a study of CD8 T cell repertoires and HIV-1 epitope variants (dated by TCRdb to the early 2020s). Antigens of these TCRs are unknown. Library preparation employed the immunoSEQ multiplex PCR assay. TCRdb took this table from immuneACCESS and kept in-frame rearrangements with V and J called. Such tables lack part of the clones; where checked against another copy, unresolved V genes explain under half of the gap, and the rest is unexplained. A total of a few thousand clones appear in this sample, over 50% of them only once. The leading ten clones occupy just under 45% of the sample. Sequencing was carried out using cultured CD8+ T cells derived from PBMCs. The receptors were sampled from a male donor with HIV.

V is TRBV4-2 and J is TRBJ2-3, with 9 bases identical to TRBD2. Trimming removed 1 base from V and 3 bases from J; junction bases left unmatched: 5. Germline-derived CDR1 and CDR2 are LGHNA and YNFKEQ. The CDR3 has 16 amino acids. Here the CDR3 reads CASSQVISGGTDTQYF. The CDR3 DNA follows: TGTGCCAGCAGCCAAGTTATTAGCGGGGGAACAGATACGCAGTATTTT.

This chain joins TRBV30 and TRBJ2-6; 8 positions agree with TRBD1. Trimming took 5 bases from V and 2 from J; bases not matched to a gene: 2. CDR3 length: 14 amino acids. The germline V gene has CDR1 GTSNPN and CDR2 SVGIG (reference sequence). The CDR3 bases are TGTGCCTGGCGGACAGGGACTGGGGCCAACGTCCTGACTTTC. Translation: CAWRTGTGANVLTF.

The rearrangement links TRBV28 to TRBJ2-1, with 11 bases identical to TRBD2. V lost 2 bases to trimming and J lost 15 bases; unmatched junction nucleotides: 15. Germline V gene data show CDR1 as MDHEN and CDR2 as SYDVKM. CDR3 size: 16 residues. The CDR3 nucleotides read TGTGCCAGCAGTTTACATCCTGGGACTAGCGGCCAGAAAGGGTTCTTC. Residues: CASSLHPGTSGQKGFF.

This clone is labeled as medium-sized. The chain employs TRBV7-9 and TRBJ1-1, with TRBD1 matching over 7 bases. The V gene's germline CDR1 is SEHNR and CDR2 FQNEAQ (reference sequence). The CDR3 is 14 residues long. V lost 5 bases, J lost 7 bases, and 10 bases stayed unmatched. CDR3 sequence: CASSLSGGSYEAFF. CDR3 coding DNA: TGTGCCAGCAGCCTATCAGGGGGTAGCTATGAAGCTTTCTTT.

V and J are TRBV9 and TRBJ1-4; D is perhaps TRBD1 (5 bases). Germline V CDR1 and CDR2: SGDLS, YYNGEE. The length of the CDR3 is 15 residues. With 4 bases removed from V and 5 bases from J, the gap between germline ends came to 15 bases. CDR3 sequence: CASSLRQMGNEKLFF. CDR3 DNA sequence: TGTGCCAGCAGCCTCCGACAGATGGGAAATGAAAAACTGTTTTTT.

The J gene is TRBJ2-1, the V gene TRBV9; D is tentatively TRBD1 or TRBD2 (6 bases each). Trimming cost V 3 bases and J 7 bases, with 17 bases left between them. The CDR3 contains 15 residues. The germline V gene encodes CDR1 SGDLS and CDR2 YYNGEE. This chain's CDR3 is CASSGESGGRNEQFF. The DNA of the CDR3 is TGTGCCAGCAGCGGAGAGTCCGGGGGCCGGAATGAGCAGTTCTTC.

This clone has a handful of counts. V usage is TRBV5-1 and J usage is TRBJ2-5; 9 bases are shared with TRBD2. Germline CDR1 and CDR2: SGHRS and YFSETQ. The CDR3 consists of 16 residues. Losses at the gene ends were 5 bases for V and 4 bases for J; bases not matched to a gene: 12. The CDR3 reads CASSFYSGRRGETQYF. The CDR3 DNA reads as TGCGCCAGCAGTTTTTATAGCGGGAGAAGGGGAGAGACCCAGTACTTC. Filled out from reference TRBV5-1 and TRBJ2-5, the complete variable domain reads KAGVTQTPRYLIKTRGQQVTLSCSPISGHRSVSWYQQTPGQGLQFLFEYFSETQRNKGNFPGRFSGRQFSNSRSEMNVSTLELGDSALYLCASSFYSGRRGETQYFGPGTRLLVL.

This clone has just a few counts. This sequence joins TRBV27 and TRBJ2-7; 11 positions agree with TRBD2. Germline CDR1 and CDR2: MNHEY and SMNVEV (reference sequence). V shed 6 bases and J 0 bases; nucleotides not matched to a gene: 10. CDR3 size: 17 residues. In DNA form, the CDR3 reads TGTGCCAGCAGCCCCATCTCTACTAGCGGGAGCTCCTACGAGCAGTACTTC. Residues: CASSPISTSGSSYEQYF.

The chain couples TRBV7-9 to TRBJ1-1; the D is unclear. Germline CDR1 is SEHNR and CDR2 is FQNEAQ (reference sequence). Trimming left V 7 bases short and J 3 bases short, with 9 bases between. CDR3 size: 12 residues. The CDR3 sequence is CASIHEDTEAFF. The CDR3 DNA is TGTGCCAGCATCCACGAGGACACTGAAGCTTTCTTT. The entire variable domain, with the rest obtained from reference TRBV7-9 and TRBJ1-1, is as follows: DTGVSQNPRHKITKRGQNVTFRCDPISEHNRLYWYRQTLGQGPEFLTYFQNEAQLEKSRLLSDRFSAERPKGSFSTLEIQRTEQGDSAMYLCASIHEDTEAFFGQGTRLTVV.

The chain uses TRBV7-2 and TRBJ2-1, with D possibly being TRBD2 (7 bases). The CDR3 contains 14 residues. The V end was cut by 0 bases, the J end by 7 bases, with 10 bases between. The germline CDR1 and CDR2 sequences are SGHTA and FQGNSA. CDR3 bases: TGTGCCAGCAGCTTAGCGGCGGGGGCGAATGAGCAGTTCTTC. Amino acids: CASSLAAGANEQFF. Full variable domain (rest looked up from reference TRBV7-2 and TRBJ2-1): GAGVSQSPSNKVTEKGKDVELRCDPISGHTALYWYRQSLGQGLEFLIYFQGNSAPDKSGLPSDRFSAERTGGSVSTLTIQRTQQEDSAVYLCASSLAAGANEQFFGPGTRLTVL.

In this sample, this clone is large. V usage is TRBV6-1 and J usage is TRBJ2-7; TRBD1 matches 9 bases. Germline trimming cut 6 bases from V and 0 bases from J; bases unmatched to any gene: 3. This CDR3 comprises 14 residues. CDR1 is MNHNS, CDR2 SASEGT, per germline. The CDR3 region is CASRQGASSYEQYF. The CDR3, as DNA: TGTGCCAGCAGACAGGGGGCTTCCTCCTACGAGCAGTACTTC.

This rearrangement joins TRBV5-4 to TRBJ1-1, with D perhaps TRBD1 (5 bases). V lost 7 bases and J lost 1, with 17 bases in between. This CDR3 is 15 amino acids long. CDR1 is SGHNT and CDR2 is YYREEE in the germline V gene (reference sequence). The CDR3 here is CASGQIGGGNTEAFF. The DNA for the CDR3 is TGTGCCAGCGGCCAAATTGGGGGTGGGAACACTGAAGCTTTCTTT.

The genes are TRBV5-4 and TRBJ2-3, with 7 nucleotides matching TRBD2. J gave up 1 base and V 4 bases, and 9 bases lay outside the gene matches. The germline gives CDR1 SGHNT, CDR2 YYREEE (reference sequence). The CDR3 consists of 16 residues. CDR3 nucleotide sequence: TGTGCCAGCAGCGGGGGAGGGACGAGGGGCACAGATACGCAGTATTTT. Translating it yields CASSGGGTRGTDTQYF.

The rearrangement uses TRBV5-1 and TRBJ1-3; maybe TRBD1 (6 bases). Germline assignment: CDR1 SGHRS and CDR2 YFSETQ. V shed 0 bases and J shed 1 base, with 20 bases lying between them. This CDR3 is built from 19 residues. CDR3 sequence: CASSLGGQGQRESGNTIYF. In nucleotides, the CDR3 is TGCGCCAGCAGCTTGGGGGGACAAGGCCAGAGGGAATCTGGAAACACCATATATTTT.

The V call is TRBV2, the J call TRBJ2-5; unclear D gene. This CDR3 region has 13 residues. Germline CDR1 reads SNHLY; CDR2 reads FYNNEI. Deletions cut 1 base from V and 5 bases from J, with 8 bases between. The CDR3 nucleotides read TGTGCCAGCAGTGAAGGTGCTAGGGAGACCCAGTACTTC. Its translation is CASSEGARETQYF.

The chain couples TRBV10-2 to TRBJ2-3; D call uncertain. CDR3 length: 13 amino acids. Germline values: CDR1 WSHSY, CDR2 SAAADI. V lost 7 bases and J lost 0, with 8 bases in between. For the CDR3, the DNA is TGCGCCAGCACGTCGGACAGCACAGATACGCAGTATTTT. Its protein product is CASTSDSTDTQYF.

This clone was detected a few times. The rearrangement joins TRBV5-1 to TRBJ2-7; D unclear. Germline V gives CDR1 SGHRS, CDR2 YFSETQ. Trimming cost V 6 bases and J 4 bases, with 11 bases left between them. The CDR3 has 12 amino acids. In DNA form, the CDR3 reads TGCGCCAGCAACACGGATTTTTACGAGCAGTACTTC. Its protein product is CASNTDFYEQYF.

The rearrangement uses TRBV27 and TRBJ2-2; unclear D gene. Germline V gives CDR1 MNHEY, CDR2 SMNVEV (reference sequence). Trimming shortened V by 0 bases and J by 9 bases, and 14 bases separated the two germline ends. This CDR3 contains 15 residues. CDR3 nucleotide sequence: TGTGCCAGCAGTTTATCTTCCCCTCAACCCCGGGAGCTGTTTTTT. Its translation is CASSLSSPQPRELFF.

This rearrangement joins TRBV2 to TRBJ2-1; TRBD1 matches 9 bases. Germline V gene data show CDR1 as SNHLY and CDR2 as FYNNEI. The CDR3 extends over 13 amino acids. V trimming: 10 bases; J trimming: 5 bases; junction bases outside the gene matches: 6. The DNA for the CDR3 is TGTGCCACCGGACAGGGGAGTAACAATGAGCAGTTCTTC. The encoded protein is CATGQGSNNEQFF.

The chain is built from TRBV4-3 and TRBJ2-7, with D possibly TRBD1 on 6 matching bases. The CDR3 length is 14 residues. Trimming pared 4 bases from V and 0 bases from J, leaving 10 bases between. Germline CDR1 and CDR2: LGHNA and YSLEER. The CDR3 spells CASSLDRFSYEQYF. The CDR3 DNA follows: TGCGCCAGCAGCCTAGACAGGTTCTCCTACGAGCAGTACTTC.

The CDR3 is CASSLGQGYEQYF. CDR3 sequence (DNA): TGTGCCAGCAGTCTTGGACAGGGTTACGAGCAGTACTTC. The V and J genes are TRBV28 and TRBJ2-7; 8 positions agree with TRBD1. CDR1 is MDHEN and CDR2 is SYDVKM in the germline V gene. The CDR3 is 13 amino acids. Trimming cost V 5 bases and J 4 bases; bases outside gene matches: 4. Variable domain in full (rest from reference TRBV28 and TRBJ2-7): DVKVTQSSRYLVKRTGEKVFLECVQDMDHENMFWYRQDPGLGLRLIYFSYDVKMKEKGDIPEGYSVSREKKERFSLILESASTNQTSMYLCASSLGQGYEQYFGPGTRLTVT.

The J gene is TRBJ2-7, the V gene TRBV15; unclear D gene. Between the trimmed V and J ends, which lost 4 bases and 4 bases, there was a span of 20 bases. This CDR3 is 16 amino acids long. Germline CDR1 and CDR2: LNHNV and YYDKDF (reference sequence). DNA of the CDR3: TGTGCCACCAGCAAGGTGGGGTTGGGGTTGCAGTACGAGCAGTACTTC. Residues: CATSKVGLGLQYEQYF.

The rearrangement links TRBV9 to TRBJ2-1, with D unclear. Trimming took 4 bases from V and 5 from J, leaving 16 bases between them. Germline V lookup: CDR1 SGDLS, CDR2 YYNGEE. This CDR3 comprises 15 residues. The CDR3 reads CASSPGPKTHNEQFF. In DNA, the CDR3 is TGTGCCAGCAGCCCTGGACCTAAAACCCACAATGAGCAGTTCTTC. Together with reference TRBV9 and TRBJ2-1, the CDR3 gives the full variable domain: DSGVTQTPKHLITATGQRVTLRCSPRSGDLSVYWYQQSLDQGLQFLIQYYNGEERAKGNILERFSAQQFPDLHSELNLSSLELGDSALYFCASSPGPKTHNEQFFGPGTRLTVL.

V gene TRBV11-1 combines with J gene TRBJ1-5; D gene uncertain. The CDR3 extends over 14 amino acids. Germline V gives CDR1 SGHAT, CDR2 FQDESV (reference sequence). Trimming shortened V by 5 bases and J by 0 bases, and 8 bases separated the two germline ends. The CDR3 reads CASSPSYSNQPQHF. DNA of the CDR3: TGTGCCAGCAGCCCGAGCTATAGCAATCAGCCCCAGCATTTT.

This rearrangement joins TRBV13 to TRBJ2-1, with 11 nucleotides matching TRBD2. Germline CDR1 and CDR2: PRHDT and FYEKMQ (reference sequence). The J segment lost 4 bases and the V segment lost 5 bases, leaving 16 bases of the junction unmatched. CDR3 length equals 19 residues. The CDR3 loop is CASSQGGSHLAGGYNEQFF. The CDR3 DNA follows: TGTGCCAGCAGCCAAGGTGGAAGCCACCTAGCGGGAGGATACAATGAGCAGTTCTTC.

The chain recombines TRBV27 with TRBJ2-7; 11 bases map to TRBD2. The V segment lost 10 bases and the J segment 0 bases; nucleotides outside the gene matches: 5. This CDR3 contains 14 residues. Germline CDR1 and CDR2: MNHEY and SMNVEV (reference sequence). CDR3 residues: CATRTSGSSYEQYF. The CDR3 DNA sequence: TGTGCCACCCGAACTAGCGGGAGCTCCTACGAGCAGTACTTC.

This clone has only one observation. The rearrangement links TRBV7-2 to TRBJ2-3; no definite D call. This CDR3 is built from 14 residues. Trimming pared 0 bases from V and 5 bases from J, leaving 9 bases between. Looked up from germline, CDR1 is SGHTA and CDR2 is FQGNSA. In DNA form, the CDR3 reads TGTGCCAGCAGCTTAGCGAGCGTTGGAGATACGCAGTATTTT. Protein sequence: CASSLASVGDTQYF.